These T cell receptor beta chains were read from a single sample in a study of T cell responses to AZD1222 COVID-19 vaccine. The assay was immunoSEQ multiplex PCR, and TCRdb's table has in-frame clones only and misses some. The sample contains 150,000 to 200,000 clones, 80% to 90% of which appear only once. Sample: peripheral blood, taken 28 days after the second AZD1222 dose. These receptors all stem from an adult who received the AZD1222 COVID-19 vaccine. Each CDR3 is given with its conserved first and last residue. The order of the fields is clone size, V gene, J gene, D gene, CDR3 DNA, CDR3 protein. D genes are given only for firm matches. A row's size may be missing; if present it is once, few, many or a size class.

clone size: NA; V gene: TRBV5-1; J gene: TRBJ2-7; D gene: TRBD2; CDR3 DNA: TGCGCCAGCAGCTCAAAACAAGGACTAGGCTACGAGCAGTACTTC; CDR3 protein: CASSSKQGLGYEQYF
clone size: NA; V gene: TRBV11-2; J gene: TRBJ1-5; D gene: NA; CDR3 DNA: TGTGCCAGCAGCTTAGGAGGACGCCCGCAACCCCAGCATTTT; CDR3 protein: CASSLGGRPQPQHF
clone size: NA; V gene: TRBV7-9; J gene: TRBJ2-7; D gene: TRBD1; CDR3 DNA: TGTGCCAGCAGCCCAACAGGGGCGGGCGAGCAGTACTTC; CDR3 protein: CASSPTGAGEQYF
clone size: NA; V gene: TRBV20-1; J gene: TRBJ1-1; D gene: NA; CDR3 DNA: TGCAGTGCTAGCAATCTACTAGCTTTCTTT; CDR3 protein: CSASNLLAFF
clone size: NA; V gene: TRBV19; J gene: TRBJ2-1; D gene: NA; CDR3 DNA: TGTGCCAGTAGGGACACAGGTTTCTCCTACAATGAGCAGTTCTTC; CDR3 protein: CASRDTGFSYNEQFF
clone size: NA; V gene: TRBV3-1/TRBV3-2; J gene: TRBJ1-6; D gene: NA; CDR3 DNA: TGTGCCAGCCAGGGGTTCTCCTATAATTCACCCCTCCACTTT; CDR3 protein: CASQGFSYNSPLHF
clone size: NA; V gene: TRBV7-8; J gene: TRBJ1-2; D gene: NA; CDR3 DNA: TGTGCCAGCAGCTTAGTACCTAGCCCGTATGGCTACACCTTC; CDR3 protein: CASSLVPSPYGYTF
clone size: once; V gene: TRBV25-1; J gene: TRBJ1-6; D gene: NA; CDR3 DNA: TGTGCCAGCAGTGAAGAGGGCTCCTATAATTCACCCCTCCACTTT; CDR3 protein: CASSEEGSYNSPLHF
clone size: NA; V gene: TRBV6-4; J gene: TRBJ1-1; D gene: TRBD1; CDR3 DNA: TGTGCCAGCAGTGTCACACTACAGGGGGAAGCTTTCTTT; CDR3 protein: CASSVTLQGEAFF
clone size: NA; V gene: TRBV29-1; J gene: TRBJ2-2; D gene: NA; CDR3 DNA: TGCAGCGTTGAACATTCCAACACCGGGGAGCTGTTTTTT; CDR3 protein: CSVEHSNTGELFF
clone size: NA; V gene: TRBV18; J gene: TRBJ1-2; D gene: TRBD1; CDR3 DNA: TGTGCCAGCTCACTCGGGACAGGGAGAAACTATGGCTACACCTTC; CDR3 protein: CASSLGTGRNYGYTF
clone size: NA; V gene: TRBV12-5; J gene: TRBJ1-5; D gene: NA; CDR3 DNA: TGTGCTAGTGGTTTAACGGGGGCGGGGAGTCAGCCCCAGCATTTT; CDR3 protein: CASGLTGAGSQPQHF
clone size: NA; V gene: TRBV10-3; J gene: TRBJ2-7; D gene: NA; CDR3 DNA: TGTGCCATCAGGGGGACTGGCAACGAGCAGTACTTC; CDR3 protein: CAIRGTGNEQYF
clone size: NA; V gene: TRBV7-3; J gene: TRBJ1-6; D gene: TRBD1; CDR3 DNA: TGTGCCAGCAGCACTACACCGGGACAGGAATCACCCCTCCACTTT; CDR3 protein: CASSTTPGQESPLHF
clone size: NA; V gene: TRBV5-1; J gene: TRBJ1-2; D gene: NA; CDR3 DNA: TGCGCCAGCAGCTTCAATCGGATACCCTATGGCTACACCTTC; CDR3 protein: CASSFNRIPYGYTF
clone size: NA; V gene: TRBV6-5; J gene: TRBJ1-1; D gene: NA; CDR3 DNA: TGTGCCAGCAGGCTGCGGGCTACTGAAGCTTTCTTT; CDR3 protein: CASRLRATEAFF
clone size: once; V gene: TRBV6-5; J gene: TRBJ1-6; D gene: NA; CDR3 DNA: TGTGCCAGCAGTTACTCGCAGGCTTCACCCCTCCACTTT; CDR3 protein: CASSYSQASPLHF
clone size: NA; V gene: TRBV19; J gene: TRBJ1-5; D gene: TRBD1; CDR3 DNA: TGTGCCAGTAGTATCGTAGGGGGCGGCAATCAGCCCCAGCATTTT; CDR3 protein: CASSIVGGGNQPQHF
clone size: NA; V gene: TRBV4-1; J gene: TRBJ2-5; D gene: NA; CDR3 DNA: TGCGCCAGCAGCCAGAACCCGCCCCAAGAGACCCAGTACTTC; CDR3 protein: CASSQNPPQETQYF
clone size: once; V gene: TRBV5-1; J gene: TRBJ1-4; D gene: TRBD1; CDR3 DNA: TGCGCCAGCAGCCTGGGACAGGGGGCAACTAATGAAAAACTGTTTTTT; CDR3 protein: CASSLGQGATNEKLFF